This TCR beta chain was profiled in a study of early T cells in non-severe SARS-CoV-2 infection. V shed 4 bases and J shed 0 bases, with 6 bases lying between them. In germline, CDR1 is SGHAT, CDR2 FQNNGV. The CDR3 is 13 amino acids. A single record per CDR3 protein comes from TCRdb applying MiXCR to the 5' RACE reads. The profile covers around 70,000 distinct CDR3 sequences, with approximately 9.2% appearing a single time and roughly 3.2% taken by the ten largest. The receptor's source is an adult who was a healthcare worker with PCR-confirmed SARS-CoV-2 infection or an uninfected control (not recorded which). The V gene is TRBV11-2, the J gene TRBJ1-1; no clear D. The sample consisted of whole blood. Written as DNA, the CDR3 is TGTGCCAGCAGCTCCTTCATGAACACTGAAGCTTTCTTT. Its translation: CASSSFMNTEAFF.